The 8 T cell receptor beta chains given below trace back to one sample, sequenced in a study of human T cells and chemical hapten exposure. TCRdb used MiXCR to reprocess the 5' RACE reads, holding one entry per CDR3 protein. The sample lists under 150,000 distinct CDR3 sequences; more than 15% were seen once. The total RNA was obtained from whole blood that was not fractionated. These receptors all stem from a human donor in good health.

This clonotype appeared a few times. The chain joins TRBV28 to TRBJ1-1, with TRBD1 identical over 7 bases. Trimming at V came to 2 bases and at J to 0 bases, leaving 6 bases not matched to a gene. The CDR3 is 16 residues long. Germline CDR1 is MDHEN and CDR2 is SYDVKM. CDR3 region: CASSLLTGFMNTEAFF. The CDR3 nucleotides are TGTGCCAGCAGTTTACTGACAGGGTTTATGAACACTGAAGCTTTCTTT.

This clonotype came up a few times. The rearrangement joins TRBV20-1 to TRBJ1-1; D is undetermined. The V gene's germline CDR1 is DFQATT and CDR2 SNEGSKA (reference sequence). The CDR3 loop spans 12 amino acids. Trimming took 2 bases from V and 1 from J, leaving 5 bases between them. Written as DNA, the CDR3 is TGCAGTGCTAGAAGGCGGAACACTGAAGCTTTCTTT. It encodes CSARRRNTEAFF.

CDR3 amino acids: CAWSAAGGLQETQYF. Here the CDR3 DNA reads TGTGCCTGGAGTGCTGCGGGAGGCCTTCAAGAGACCCAGTACTTC. The V and J genes are TRBV30 and TRBJ2-5; 8 nucleotides agree with TRBD2. The CDR3 runs 15 residues. Per the germline V gene, CDR1 is GTSNPN and CDR2 is SVGIG (reference sequence). V lost 1 base, J lost 2 bases, and 6 bases stayed unmatched.

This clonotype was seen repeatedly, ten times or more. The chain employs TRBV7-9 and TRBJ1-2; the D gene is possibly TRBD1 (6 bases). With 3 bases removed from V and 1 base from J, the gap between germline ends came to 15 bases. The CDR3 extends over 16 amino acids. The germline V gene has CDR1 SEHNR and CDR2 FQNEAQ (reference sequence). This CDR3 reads CASSFGRQELNYGYTF. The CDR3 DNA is TGTGCCAGCAGCTTCGGGAGACAGGAACTTAACTATGGCTACACCTTC.

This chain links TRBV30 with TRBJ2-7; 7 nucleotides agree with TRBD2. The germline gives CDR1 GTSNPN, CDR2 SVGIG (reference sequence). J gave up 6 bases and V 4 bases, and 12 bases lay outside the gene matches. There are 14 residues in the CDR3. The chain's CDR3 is CAWTTWGGFGEQYF. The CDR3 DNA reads TGTGCCTGGACCACCTGGGGAGGGTTTGGCGAGCAGTACTTC.

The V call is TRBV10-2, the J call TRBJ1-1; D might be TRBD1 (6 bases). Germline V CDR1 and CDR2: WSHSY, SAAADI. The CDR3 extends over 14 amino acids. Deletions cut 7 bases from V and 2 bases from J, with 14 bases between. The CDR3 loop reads CASMVARGNTEAFF. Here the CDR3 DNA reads TGCGCCAGCATGGTGGCCAGGGGAAACACTGAAGCTTTCTTT.

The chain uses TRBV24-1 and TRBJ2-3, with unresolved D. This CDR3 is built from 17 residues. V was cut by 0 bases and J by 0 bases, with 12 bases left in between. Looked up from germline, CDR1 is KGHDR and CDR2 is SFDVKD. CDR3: CATSDLVDATSTDTQYF. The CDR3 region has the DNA TGTGCCACCAGTGATTTGGTGGACGCTACTAGCACAGATACGCAGTATTTT.

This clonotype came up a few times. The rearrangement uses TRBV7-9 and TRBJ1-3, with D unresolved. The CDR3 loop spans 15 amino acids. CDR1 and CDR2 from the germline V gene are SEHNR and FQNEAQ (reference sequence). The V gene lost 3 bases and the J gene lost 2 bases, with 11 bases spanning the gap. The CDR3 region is CASSFGGGAGNTIYF. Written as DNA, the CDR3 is TGTGCCAGCAGCTTTGGTGGAGGAGCTGGAAACACCATATATTTT.